This T cell receptor beta chain was obtained from a study of T cells after yellow fever vaccination. Each CDR3 protein gets one entry after TCRdb re-called the 5' RACE reads with MiXCR. The table includes fewer than 450,000 distinct CDR3 sequences, around 10% detected once. For this clonotype: As yet, its antigen is unknown.

V lost 2 bases and J 0 bases, leaving 13 bases between the germline ends. Per germline, CDR1 DFQATT and CDR2 SNEGSKA (reference sequence). The CDR3 length is 16 residues. Study-wide findings and caveats: A small proportion of clonotypes was detected in both the CD4 and CD8 compartments.

The sequencing here drew on PBMCs, taken on the day of the first yellow fever vaccination. The chain joins TRBV20-1 to TRBJ1-4, with D possibly matching TRBD1 (5 bases). The origin of this receptor is a man aged 18 to 29 who received the YFV17D yellow fever vaccine. The CDR3 nucleotides are TGCAGTGCTAGACGGGGGGTGGCTTCAACTAATGAAAAACTGTTTTTT. Amino acids: CSARRGVASTNEKLFF.